This T cell receptor beta chain was documented in a study of blood T cell repertoires in COVID-19. Germline V gene lookup returns CDR1 MNHEY and CDR2 SMNVEV (reference sequence). J lost 7 bases, V lost 5 bases, and 6 bases had no gene match. The CDR3 spans 14 residues. Data came from immunoSEQ multiplex PCR; TCRdb stores just in-frame clones and leaves some out. The sample holds around 25,000 clones, about 83% seen once. The rearrangement joins TRBV27 to TRBJ1-4, with 8 bases fitting TRBD1. The TCR was taken from a man in his sixties or seventies with acute or convalescent COVID-19. The sample comprised peripheral blood. The CDR3 is CASSVGQGTEKLFF. Here the CDR3 DNA reads TGTGCCAGCAGTGTCGGACAGGGAACTGAAAAACTGTTTTTT.